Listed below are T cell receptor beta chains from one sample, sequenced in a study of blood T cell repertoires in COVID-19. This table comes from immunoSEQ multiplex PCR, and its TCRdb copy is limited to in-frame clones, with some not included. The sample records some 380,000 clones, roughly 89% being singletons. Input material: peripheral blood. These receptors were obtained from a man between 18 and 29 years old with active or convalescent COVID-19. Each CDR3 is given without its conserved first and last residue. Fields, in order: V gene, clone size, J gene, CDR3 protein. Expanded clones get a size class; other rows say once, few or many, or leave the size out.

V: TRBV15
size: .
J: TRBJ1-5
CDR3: ATSFRESSNQPQH

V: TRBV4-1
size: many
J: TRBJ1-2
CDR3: ASSQVAGTDNYGYT

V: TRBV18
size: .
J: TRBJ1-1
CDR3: ASSPLDSLNTEAF

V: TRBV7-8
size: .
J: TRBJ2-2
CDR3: ASSWAGVNTGELF

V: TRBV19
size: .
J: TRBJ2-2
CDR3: ASSIASTGELF

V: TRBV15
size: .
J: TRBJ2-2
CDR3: ATSKDRVPTGELF

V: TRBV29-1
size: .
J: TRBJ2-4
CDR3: SVGTGPAKNIQY

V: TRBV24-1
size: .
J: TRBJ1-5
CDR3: ALRRSNQPQH

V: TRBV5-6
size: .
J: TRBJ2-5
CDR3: ASSPGGGGGETQY

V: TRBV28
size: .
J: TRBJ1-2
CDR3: ASRPDRSYGYT

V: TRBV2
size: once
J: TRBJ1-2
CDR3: ASSHLRQGVSYGYT

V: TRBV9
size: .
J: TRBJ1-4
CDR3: ASSARDSYNEKLF

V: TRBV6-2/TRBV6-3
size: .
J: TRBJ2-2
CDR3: ASSYYRTGVTGELF

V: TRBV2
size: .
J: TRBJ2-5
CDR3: ASMTDFQETQY

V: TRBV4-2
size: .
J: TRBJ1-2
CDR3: ASSLPGQGRGDT

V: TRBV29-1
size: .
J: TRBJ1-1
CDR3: SVAGAATNTEAF

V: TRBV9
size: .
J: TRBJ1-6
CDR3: ASSVRGLNSPLH

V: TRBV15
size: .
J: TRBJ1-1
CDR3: ATSRDAGAGTEAF

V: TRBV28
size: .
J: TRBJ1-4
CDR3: ASSLLGGGRNEKLF

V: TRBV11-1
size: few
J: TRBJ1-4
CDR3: ASSEGQGPEKLF

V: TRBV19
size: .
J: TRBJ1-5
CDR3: ASSMNPGRGAFQPQH

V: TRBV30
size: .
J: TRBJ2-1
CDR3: AWNRPFVANEQF

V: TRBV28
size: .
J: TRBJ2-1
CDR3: ASSLRGEQF

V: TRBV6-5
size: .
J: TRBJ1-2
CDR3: ASSPSLSYGYT

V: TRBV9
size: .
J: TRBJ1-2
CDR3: ASSARGTGGTGYT

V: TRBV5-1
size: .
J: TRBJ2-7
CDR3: ASSLAGTSGSTAYEQY

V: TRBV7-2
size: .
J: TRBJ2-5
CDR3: ASSLAIGQKETQY

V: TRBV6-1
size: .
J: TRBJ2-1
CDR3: ASSDRQGDEQF

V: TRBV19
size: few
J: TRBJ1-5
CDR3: ASQDIPVQPQH

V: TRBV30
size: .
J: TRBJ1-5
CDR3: AWSPRGMGMGYSNQPQH

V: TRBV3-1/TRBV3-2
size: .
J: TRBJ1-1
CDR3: ASSRTGEAF

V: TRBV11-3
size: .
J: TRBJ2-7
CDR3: ASSPQSGSEQY

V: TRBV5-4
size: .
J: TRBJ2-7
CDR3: ASSPGLAGEKSYEQY

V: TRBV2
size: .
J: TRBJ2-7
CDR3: ASSDRGAPYEQY

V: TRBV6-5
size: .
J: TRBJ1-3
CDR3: ASQGGYGNTIY

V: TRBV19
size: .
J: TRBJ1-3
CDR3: ASSDSSGNTIY

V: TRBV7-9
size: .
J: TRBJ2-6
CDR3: ASSPIRVGEKPGANVLT

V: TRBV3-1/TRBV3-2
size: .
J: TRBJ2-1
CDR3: ASSQPGTSGDEQF

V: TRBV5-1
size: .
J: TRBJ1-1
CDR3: ASSLRSGTGAAEAF

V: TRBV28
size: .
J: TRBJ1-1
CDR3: ASKNPIGTGGRNTEAF

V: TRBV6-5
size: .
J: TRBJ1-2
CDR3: ASSPTTNYGYT

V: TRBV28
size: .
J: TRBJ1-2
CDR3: ASSLVQGDYGYT

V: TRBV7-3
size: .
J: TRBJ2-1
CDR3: ASSLKVLAGLSNEQF

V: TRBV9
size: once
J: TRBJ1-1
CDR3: ASSVSSGQGLTEAF